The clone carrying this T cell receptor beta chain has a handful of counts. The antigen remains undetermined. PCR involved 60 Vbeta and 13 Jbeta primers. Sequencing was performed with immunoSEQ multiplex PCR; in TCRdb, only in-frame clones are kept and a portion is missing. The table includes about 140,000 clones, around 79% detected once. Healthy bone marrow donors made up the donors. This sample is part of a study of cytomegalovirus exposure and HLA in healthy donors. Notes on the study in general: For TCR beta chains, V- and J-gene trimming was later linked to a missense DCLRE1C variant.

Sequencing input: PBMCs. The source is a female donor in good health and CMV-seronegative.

CDR3 loop: CASSSVSNQPQHF. The CDR3 DNA reads as TGTGCCAGCTCCTCGGTGAGCAATCAGCCCCAGCATTTT. The chain uses TRBV2 and TRBJ1-5, with D hard to call. Trimming pared 8 bases from V and 1 base from J, leaving 9 bases between. This CDR3 comprises 13 residues. Germline V CDR1 and CDR2: SNHLY, FYNNEI.